This passage covers 18 T cell receptor beta chains from one sample sequenced in a study of PD-L1 blockade in urothelial cancer. The table came from immunoSEQ multiplex PCR; TCRdb's copy has only in-frame clones and leaves some out. The sample has about 45,000 clones; 82% are singletons. Time point of the sample: peripheral blood 6 weeks after treatment start. The sequencing used PBMCs, collected around atezolizumab (anti-PD-L1) treatment. These receptors originate from a man in his 60s with urothelial cancer.

This rearrangement joins TRBV7-9 to TRBJ2-5; D might be TRBD2 (6 bases). Trimming took 5 bases from V and 0 from J, leaving 13 bases between them. The CDR3 spans 15 residues. Germline V gives CDR1 SEHNR, CDR2 FQNEAQ (reference sequence). The DNA of the CDR3 is TGTGCCAGCAGCCAATCCCGGACTAACCAAGAGACCCAGTACTTC. Translating it yields CASSQSRTNQETQYF.

The rearrangement joins TRBV21-1 to TRBJ2-7; TRBD2, the table's D call, lacks a check against the DNA. TRBV21-1 represents a pseudogene. This CDR3 has 16 amino acids. The DNA of the CDR3 is TGTGCCAGCAGCACCTGCCGTCCGGGACTAATTTACGAGCAGTACTTC. Residues: CASSTCRPGLIYEQYF.

The V and J genes are TRBV5-1 and TRBJ2-2; 7 bases map to TRBD1. With V trimmed by 1 base and J by 2 bases, 5 bases remained unmatched. The CDR3 runs 16 residues. CDR1 and CDR2 (germline): SGHRS, YFSETQ. This chain's CDR3 is CASSLSQGRNTGELFF. In DNA form, the CDR3 reads TGCGCCAGCAGCTTGTCACAGGGGCGAAACACCGGGGAGCTGTTTTTT.

The chain couples TRBV2 to TRBJ1-6; D unresolved. In germline, CDR1 is SNHLY, CDR2 FYNNEI. V was shortened by 6 bases and J by 7 bases, with 19 bases between the two germline ends. This CDR3 has 16 residues. The CDR3 sequence is CASRAPTPGGNSPLHF. DNA for the CDR3: TGTGCCAGCAGGGCACCGACCCCAGGAGGGAATTCACCCCTCCACTTT.

The chain employs TRBV4-3 and TRBJ1-1, with D tentatively TRBD1 (6 bases). Germline V CDR1 and CDR2: LGHNA, YSLEER. V was pared by 1 base and J by 8 bases, with 11 bases between. The length of the CDR3 is 13 residues. CDR3 amino acids: CASSQGARGEAFF. DNA for the CDR3: TGCGCCAGCAGCCAAGGGGCGAGGGGGGAAGCTTTCTTT.

The CDR3 DNA is TGTGCCAGCACAACCAGGGGGATTAACCAGGGTAGGGTCTACAATGAGCAGTTCTTC. Its translation is CASTTRGINQGRVYNEQFF. The chain joins TRBV28 to TRBJ2-1; the match to TRBD1 covers 7 bases. This CDR3 has 19 amino acids. Germline V gene lookup returns CDR1 MDHEN and CDR2 SYDVKM. J lost 3 bases, V lost 7 bases, and 21 bases had no gene match.

This chain links TRBV7-2 with TRBJ2-6; D ambiguous. The V end lost 0 bases, the J end lost 1 base, and 10 bases lay between the germline ends. This CDR3 region has 17 residues. Germline V gives CDR1 SGHTA, CDR2 FQGNSA. The CDR3 loop reads CASSLASRSSGANVLTF. In nucleotides, the CDR3 is TGTGCCAGCAGCTTAGCATCCCGGTCATCTGGGGCCAACGTCCTGACTTTC.

The CDR3 here is CASSRLQGVSYEQYF. CDR3 nucleotides: TGTGCCAGCAGCCGTTTACAGGGAGTGTCCTACGAGCAGTACTTC. The V call is TRBV6-5, the J call TRBJ2-7; D perhaps matches TRBD1 (6 bases). Per germline, CDR1 MNHEY and CDR2 SVGAGI. The CDR3 sequence is 15 residues long. V shed 6 bases and J shed 1 base, with 16 bases lying between them.

This clone came up once. The genes are TRBV27 and TRBJ2-7; D is undetermined. Between the trimmed V and J ends, which lost 10 bases and 9 bases, there was a span of 22 bases. The germline V gene has CDR1 MNHEY and CDR2 SMNVEV (reference sequence). The CDR3 totals 13 residues. The DNA of the CDR3 is TGTGCCACCGCAGGTTCAGTTGGCTTGGGGCAGTACTTC. Its protein product is CATAGSVGLGQYF.

The chain links TRBV5-6 to TRBJ1-3, with D unresolved. Trimming cost V 2 bases and J 3 bases, with 18 bases left between them. This CDR3 spans 17 amino acids. Germline V lookup: CDR1 SGHDT, CDR2 YYEEEE. CDR3: CASSLMDWSSVGNTIYF. CDR3 bases: TGTGCCAGCAGCTTAATGGACTGGAGCAGCGTTGGAAACACCATATATTTT.

V gene TRBV19 combines with J gene TRBJ2-2, with TRBD1 as a possible D gene (6 bases). V was pared by 7 bases and J by 5 bases, with 14 bases between. CDR1 and CDR2 from the germline V gene are LNHDA and SQIVND (reference sequence). This CDR3 is built from 14 residues. This chain's CDR3 is CASMATGVTGELFF. The CDR3 nucleotides read TGTGCCAGTATGGCGACAGGCGTGACCGGGGAGCTGTTTTTT.

The rearrangement links TRBV2 to TRBJ1-5; 7 nucleotides agree with TRBD1. Germline lookup yields CDR1 SNHLY and CDR2 FYNNEI. V lost 6 bases to trimming and J lost 1 base; unmatched junction nucleotides: 6. CDR3 length: 15 residues. The CDR3 nucleotides are TGTGCCAGCAGCGCGGACAGGAGGAGCAATCAGCCCCAGCATTTT. This codes for CASSADRRSNQPQHF.

CDR3 protein: CASSLAGSDTQYF. Here the CDR3 DNA reads TGCGCCAGCAGCCTTGCAGGGTCAGATACGCAGTATTTT. The gene calls are TRBV5-1 and TRBJ2-3, with D perhaps matching TRBD1 (5 bases). Trimming pared 4 bases from V and 4 bases from J, leaving 10 bases between. There are 13 residues in the CDR3. The germline CDR1 and CDR2 sequences are SGHRS and YFSETQ.

In this sample, this clone turned up once. This chain links TRBV19 with TRBJ1-5; D call uncertain. The CDR3 is 14 residues long. Trimming cost V 3 bases and J 6 bases, with 12 bases left between them. Germline-derived CDR1 and CDR2 are LNHDA and SQIVND (reference sequence). The CDR3 DNA is TGTGCCAGTAGTATGAATGGGGAGGTTCAGCCCCAGCATTTT. Translation gives CASSMNGEVQPQHF.

The chain carries TRBV7-9 and TRBJ2-2, with a tentative D call TRBD2 (6 bases). This CDR3 spans 14 amino acids. V lost 3 bases and J lost 4, with 9 bases in between. Germline V lookup: CDR1 SEHNR, CDR2 FQNEAQ (reference sequence). The CDR3 spells CASSFREITGELFF. DNA of the CDR3: TGTGCCAGCAGCTTTCGGGAGATCACCGGGGAGCTGTTTTTT.

This chain uses TRBV30 with TRBJ2-4; D gene unclear. The CDR3 sequence is 12 residues long. With 4 bases removed from V and 5 bases from J, the gap between germline ends came to 9 bases. CDR1 and CDR2 from the germline V gene are GTSNPN and SVGIG (reference sequence). CDR3 protein: CAWMRSENIQYF. The CDR3, as DNA: TGTGCCTGGATGAGATCGGAAAACATTCAGTACTTC.

The chain is built from TRBV5-1 and TRBJ2-6; maybe TRBD1 (5 bases). Germline values: CDR1 SGHRS, CDR2 YFSETQ. This CDR3 region has 16 residues. The V end lost 0 bases, the J end lost 4 bases, and 11 bases lay between the germline ends. This CDR3 reads CASSLDVQVGANVLTF. CDR3 nucleotides: TGCGCCAGCAGCTTGGACGTACAGGTCGGGGCCAACGTCCTGACTTTC.

V is TRBV6-4 and J is TRBJ2-1; weak D call: TRBD2 (6 bases). In germline, CDR1 is MRHNA, CDR2 SNTAGT. This CDR3 region has 13 residues. Trimming cost V 7 bases and J 5 bases, with 12 bases left between them. The CDR3 sequence: CASKGGRHNEQFF. CDR3 coding DNA: TGTGCCAGCAAGGGAGGTAGACACAATGAGCAGTTCTTC.